A single sample gave rise to the 15 T cell receptor beta chains below, sequenced in a study of OX40 agonist ivuxolimab in advanced cancers. Profiling relied on immunoSEQ multiplex PCR, and the TCRdb table lists in-frame clones only, not all of them. Seen here are 70,000 to 95,000 clones, about nine tenths observed once, and the top ten hold approximately 6.2%. The input for sequencing was CD4+ or CD8+ T cells sorted from blood, taken in a trial of the OX40 agonist ivuxolimab. Every receptor here comes from an adult with an advanced solid tumor such as melanoma, head and neck, liver or kidney cancer.

This clone was counted ten times or more. This chain uses TRBV6-1 with TRBJ1-1; D remains ambiguous. Germline V gene sequence: CDR1 MNHNS, CDR2 SASEGT. Trimming cost V 6 bases and J 5 bases, with 13 bases left between them. The CDR3 is 13 amino acids. In nucleotides, the CDR3 is TGTGCCAGCAGGGAGAGGGCTCCGACTGAAGCTTTCTTT. This sequence encodes CASRERAPTEAFF.

This chain connects TRBV10-2 to TRBJ2-7; 7 nucleotides agree with TRBD1. Germline-derived CDR1 and CDR2 are WSHSY and SAAADI. This CDR3 is 18 amino acids long. Germline trimming cut 4 bases from V and 4 bases from J; bases unmatched to any gene: 19. Written as DNA, the CDR3 is TGCGCCAGCAGTGGGAGGTTACAAGGGGGCGGAAAGTTTTACGAGCAGTACTTC. It yields the protein CASSGRLQGGGKFYEQYF.

The V call is TRBV28, the J call TRBJ1-3; D gene ambiguous. The CDR3 contains 14 residues. Trimming removed 6 bases from V and 1 base from J, with 10 bases in between. Germline-derived CDR1 and CDR2 are MDHEN and SYDVKM. The CDR3 here is CASRLWKSGNTIYF. The CDR3 DNA reads as TGTGCCAGCAGGCTATGGAAGTCTGGAAACACCATATATTTT. Full variable domain (outside the CDR3, taken from reference TRBV28 and TRBJ1-3): DVKVTQSSRYLVKRTGEKVFLECVQDMDHENMFWYRQDPGLGLRLIYFSYDVKMKEKGDIPEGYSVSREKKERFSLILESASTNQTSMYLCASRLWKSGNTIYFGEGSWLTVV.

The sample holds a few counts of this clone. The genes are TRBV30 and TRBJ1-5; D call uncertain. CDR3 length equals 12 residues. The germline V gene encodes CDR1 GTSNPN and CDR2 SVGIG (reference sequence). V lost 1 base, J lost 9 bases, and 10 bases lay in between. The CDR3 bases are TGTGCCTGGAGTGAGGCCCTGGGGCCCCAGCATTTT. Encoded protein: CAWSEALGPQHF. The full variable domain, its missing parts supplied by reference TRBV30 and TRBJ1-5, is SQTIHQWPATLVQPVGSPLSLECTVEGTSNPNLYWYRQAAGRGLQLLFYSVGIGQISSEVPQNLSASRPQDRQFILSSKKLLLSDSGFYLCAWSEALGPQHFGDGTRLSIL.

V usage is TRBV19 and J usage is TRBJ1-5, with D perhaps TRBD1 (5 bases). With 7 bases removed from V and 1 base from J, the gap between germline ends came to 17 bases. The CDR3 consists of 16 residues. Germline V gives CDR1 LNHDA, CDR2 SQIVND (reference sequence). CDR3 in DNA: TGTGCCAGTAAGGGGTCAGGGTTTCAGAGCAATCAGCCCCAGCATTTT. It translates to CASKGSGFQSNQPQHF.

V gene TRBV2 combines with J gene TRBJ1-1; D gene uncertain. CDR1 SNHLY and CDR2 FYNNEI come from the germline V gene. CDR3 size: 15 residues. Trimming shortened V by 7 bases and J by 0 bases, and 15 bases separated the two germline ends. CDR3 sequence: CASKFAGRMNTEAFF. Here the CDR3 DNA reads TGTGCCAGCAAATTCGCCGGGCGGATGAACACTGAAGCTTTCTTT.

The chain's CDR3 is CASREGQGARDYGYTF. DNA of the CDR3: TGTGCCAGCCGCGAGGGCCAGGGGGCGCGGGACTATGGCTACACCTTC. This chain joins TRBV21-1 and TRBJ1-2; the table calls TRBD1, which could not be checked here. TRBV21-1 is a recognized pseudogene. This CDR3 is 16 amino acids long.

The CDR3 nucleotides are TGTGCCAGCAGCTTGTTGAGGGCAGGTCCTCCCCAATTCTCCTACGAGCAGTACTTC. Residues: CASSLLRAGPPQFSYEQYF. This chain uses TRBV11-3 with TRBJ2-7; TRBD2 is a possible D gene (5 bases). Germline V CDR1 and CDR2: SGHNT, YENEEA. Deletions cut 3 bases from V and 0 bases from J, with 24 bases between. The length of the CDR3 is 19 residues.

The sample holds one count of this clone. The CDR3 reads CSVEGQGSLAKNIQYF. CDR3 in DNA: TGCAGCGTTGAAGGACAGGGATCATTAGCCAAAAACATTCAGTACTTC. V and J are TRBV29-1 and TRBJ2-4; TRBD1 agrees at 7 bases. The CDR3 has 16 residues. Germline CDR1 SQVTM, CDR2 ANQGSEA. V dropped 1 base and J dropped 0; count of bases not matched to a gene: 6.

This sequence joins TRBV5-4 and TRBJ1-5; 8 bases are a match to TRBD1. This CDR3 has 19 residues. In germline, CDR1 is SGHNT, CDR2 YYREEE (reference sequence). J was trimmed by 0 bases and V by 4 bases; bases with no gene match: 15. CDR3 bases: TGTGCCAGCAGCACGAACTCTAGGACAGGGAACTATAGCAATCAGCCCCAGCATTTT. Its translation: CASSTNSRTGNYSNQPQHF.

This clone is medium-sized in the sample. The J gene is TRBJ2-3, the V gene TRBV30; D may be TRBD2 (5 bases). Trimming removed 7 bases at V and 3 bases at J, with 17 bases between. This CDR3 is 14 amino acids long. Germline loops: CDR1 GTSNPN, CDR2 SVGIG (reference sequence). CDR3 coding DNA: TGTGCCTCGGGGAGTGGAAGTCGGACAGATACGCAGTATTTT. Its protein is CASGSGSRTDTQYF. The full variable domain, completed using reference TRBV30 and TRBJ2-3, is SQTIHQWPATLVQPVGSPLSLECTVEGTSNPNLYWYRQAAGRGLQLLFYSVGIGQISSEVPQNLSASRPQDRQFILSSKKLLLSDSGFYLCASGSGSRTDTQYFGPGTRLTVL.

As to this clone: The sample has other DNA sequences that encode this CDR3 too. The chain couples TRBV7-6 to TRBJ1-1; D is unresolved. V gave up 1 base and J gave up 1 base, with 4 bases separating them. The CDR3 runs to 13 residues. Germline V gene lookup returns CDR1 SGHVS and CDR2 FNYEAQ. CDR3 DNA: TGTGCCAGCAGCTTAGGAGAGAACACTGAAGCTTTCTTT. Its protein product is CASSLGENTEAFF.

This clone was seen a single time. V gene TRBV7-2 combines with J gene TRBJ2-5, with D perhaps assigned TRBD1 or TRBD2 (6 bases each). The CDR3 sequence is 15 residues long. The germline CDR1 and CDR2 sequences are SGHTA and FQGNSA. Trimming removed 0 bases at V and 5 bases at J, with 13 bases between. CDR3 in DNA: TGTGCCAGCAGCTTAGCATGGGGGGCGCAGGAGACCCAGTACTTC. As protein: CASSLAWGAQETQYF.

CDR3 residues: CASSPLPATYEQYF. CDR3 nucleotide sequence: TGTGCCAGCTCACCACTCCCTGCTACCTACGAGCAGTACTTC. This chain uses TRBV18 with TRBJ2-7; D remains ambiguous. The germline V gene has CDR1 KGHSH and CDR2 LQKENI. Trimming shortened V by 1 base and J by 2 bases, and 9 bases separated the two germline ends. CDR3 size: 14 residues.

The V gene is TRBV9, the J gene TRBJ2-3; D tentatively reads TRBD1 or TRBD2 (5 bases each). Trimming left V 4 bases short and J 6 bases short, with 15 bases between. The germline V gene encodes CDR1 SGDLS and CDR2 YYNGEE. There are 14 residues in the CDR3. The CDR3 region is CASSPLGALDTQYF. In DNA form, the CDR3 reads TGTGCCAGCAGCCCCCTCGGGGCTCTGGATACGCAGTATTTT.